This T cell receptor (beta chain) was found in a study of cytomegalovirus exposure and HLA in healthy donors. The CDR3 covers 15 residues. Germline V gene data show CDR1 as LNHDA and CDR2 as SQIVND (reference sequence). Trimming stripped 3 bases from V and 6 bases from J, with 17 bases between. Study conclusions and caveats: Researchers counted around 180 TCR beta chains as cytomegalovirus-associated.

Details on this clone: Its target is not known.

In the PCR, 60 Vbeta and 13 Jbeta primers were used. TCRdb's table, derived via immunoSEQ multiplex PCR, lists solely in-frame clones and lacks some. The repertoire holds roughly 120,000 clones, approximately 80% seen once, with more than 1.5% in the top ten. The chain has TRBV19 and TRBJ1-2, with TRBD1 as a possible D gene (6 bases). The specimen sequenced was PBMCs. The receptor comes from a man younger than 35 in good health and CMV-seronegative. CDR3 DNA sequence: TGTGCCAGTAGTATCCTACAGGGAAATAAGCATGGCTACACCTTC. This gives the protein CASSILQGNKHGYTF.